This T cell receptor beta chain was found in a study of blood T cell repertoires in COVID-19. At the level of the study: Spain, Italy and the United States supplied samples that represented acute and convalescent COVID-19. PBMCs, B-cell-depleted T cells, or T cells provided the cDNA or gDNA that made up the material.

Original processing methods: Estimates of nucleated cell counts were drawn from the amplification of reference gene primers. TCRdb's copy holds only in-frame clones and misses some; the assay was immunoSEQ multiplex PCR. The V and J calls and the clone size are those of that table, but D and trimming were determined from the DNA. The sample has 30,000 to 45,000 clones, over 70% seen once. This TCR was sampled from a man aged 80 or over with active or convalescent COVID-19. Sequencing was performed on peripheral blood.

The CDR3 DNA sequence: TGTGCCAGCAGTTCACCGGGACTAGCGGCAGATACGCAGTATTTT. Translation gives CASSSPGLAADTQYF. This sequence joins TRBV25-1 and TRBJ2-3; the match to TRBD2 covers 11 bases. The CDR3 is made up of 15 amino acids. From germline, CDR1 is MGHDK and CDR2 SYGVNS. With V trimmed by 5 bases and J by 4 bases, 5 bases remained unmatched.